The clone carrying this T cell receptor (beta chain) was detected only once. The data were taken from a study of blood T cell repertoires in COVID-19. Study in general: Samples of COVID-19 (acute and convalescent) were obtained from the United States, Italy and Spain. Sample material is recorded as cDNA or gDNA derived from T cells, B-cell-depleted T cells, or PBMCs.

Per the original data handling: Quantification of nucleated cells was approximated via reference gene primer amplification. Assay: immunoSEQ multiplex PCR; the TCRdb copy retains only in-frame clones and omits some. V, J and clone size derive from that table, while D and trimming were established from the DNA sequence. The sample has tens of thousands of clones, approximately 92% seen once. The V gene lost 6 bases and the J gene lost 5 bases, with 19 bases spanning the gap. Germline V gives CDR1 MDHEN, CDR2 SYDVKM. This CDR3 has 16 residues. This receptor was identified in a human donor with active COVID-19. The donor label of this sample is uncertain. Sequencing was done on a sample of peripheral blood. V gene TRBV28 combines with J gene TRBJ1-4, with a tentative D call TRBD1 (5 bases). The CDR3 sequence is CASSPLRQNSNEKLFF. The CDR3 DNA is TGTGCCAGCAGCCCACTCCGACAGAACTCGAATGAAAAACTGTTTTTT.